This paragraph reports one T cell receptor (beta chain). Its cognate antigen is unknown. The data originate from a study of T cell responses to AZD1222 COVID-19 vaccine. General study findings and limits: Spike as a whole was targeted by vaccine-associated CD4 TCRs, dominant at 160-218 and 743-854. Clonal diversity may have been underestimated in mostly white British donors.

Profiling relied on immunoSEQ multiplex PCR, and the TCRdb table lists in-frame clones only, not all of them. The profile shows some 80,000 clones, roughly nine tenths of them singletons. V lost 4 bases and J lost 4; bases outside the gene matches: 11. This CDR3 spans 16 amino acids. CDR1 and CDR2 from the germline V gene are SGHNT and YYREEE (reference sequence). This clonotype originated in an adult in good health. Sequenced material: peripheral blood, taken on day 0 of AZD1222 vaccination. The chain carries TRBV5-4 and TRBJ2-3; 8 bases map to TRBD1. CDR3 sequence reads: CASSNDRGWGADTQYF. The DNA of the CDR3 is TGTGCCAGCAGCAACGACAGGGGATGGGGGGCAGATACGCAGTATTTT.